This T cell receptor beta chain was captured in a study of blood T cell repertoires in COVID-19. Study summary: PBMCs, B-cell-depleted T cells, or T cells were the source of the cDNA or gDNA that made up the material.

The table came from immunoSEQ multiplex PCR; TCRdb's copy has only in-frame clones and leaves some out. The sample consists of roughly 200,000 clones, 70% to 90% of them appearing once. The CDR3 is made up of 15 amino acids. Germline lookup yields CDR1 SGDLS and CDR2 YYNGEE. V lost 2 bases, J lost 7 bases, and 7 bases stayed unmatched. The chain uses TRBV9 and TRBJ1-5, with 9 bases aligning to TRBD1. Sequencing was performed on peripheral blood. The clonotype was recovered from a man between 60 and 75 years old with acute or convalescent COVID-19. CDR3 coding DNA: TGTGCCAGCAGCGTGGGGGGACAGGGAGGACAGCCCCAGCATTTT. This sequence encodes CASSVGGQGGQPQHF.